The T cell receptor beta chain described here comes from a study of blood T cells in healthy people across ages. General study points: The fall in TCR beta diversity per million T cells was roughly linear with age. Higher diversity and more naive CD4+ cells were features of long-lived donors, compared to aged donors.

Extractions gave at least 5.5 micrograms of total RNA per sample. This clonotype was observed a few times. Its antigen is unknown. Germline-derived CDR1 and CDR2 are SQVTM and ANQGSEA. Trimming stripped 2 bases from V and 0 bases from J, with 11 bases between. The CDR3 loop spans 15 amino acids. Together with a sample-barcoded 5' primer, a J-beta primer mix was included in a second PCR lasting about 6 to 12 cycles. MiXCR was run by TCRdb on the 5' RACE reads, yielding one entry per CDR3 protein. The sample has about 2 million distinct CDR3 sequences, around 50% seen once. The sequence came from a woman aged 35 to 49 in good health. The chain joins TRBV29-1 to TRBJ2-1; D may be TRBD2 (6 bases). The sequenced sample consisted of blood. The CDR3 loop is CSVEIAGSSYNEQFF. The CDR3 DNA is TGCAGCGTTGAAATTGCGGGGAGCTCCTACAATGAGCAGTTCTTC.